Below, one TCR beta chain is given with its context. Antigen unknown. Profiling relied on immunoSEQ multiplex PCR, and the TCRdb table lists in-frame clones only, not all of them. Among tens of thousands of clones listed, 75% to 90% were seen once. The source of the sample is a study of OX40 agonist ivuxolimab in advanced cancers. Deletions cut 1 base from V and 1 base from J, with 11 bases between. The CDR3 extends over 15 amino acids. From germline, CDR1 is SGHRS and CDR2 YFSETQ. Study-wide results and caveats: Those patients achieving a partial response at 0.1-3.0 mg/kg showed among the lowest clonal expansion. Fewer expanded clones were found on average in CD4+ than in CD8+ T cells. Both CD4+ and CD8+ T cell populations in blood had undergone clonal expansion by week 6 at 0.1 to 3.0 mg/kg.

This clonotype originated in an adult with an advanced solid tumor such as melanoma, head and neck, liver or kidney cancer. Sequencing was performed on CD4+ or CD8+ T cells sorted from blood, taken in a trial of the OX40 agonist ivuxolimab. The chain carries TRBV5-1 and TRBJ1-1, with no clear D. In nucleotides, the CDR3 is TGCGCCAGCAGCTTGCTGGAGGGCAGGAACACTGAAGCTTTCTTT. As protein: CASSLLEGRNTEAFF.